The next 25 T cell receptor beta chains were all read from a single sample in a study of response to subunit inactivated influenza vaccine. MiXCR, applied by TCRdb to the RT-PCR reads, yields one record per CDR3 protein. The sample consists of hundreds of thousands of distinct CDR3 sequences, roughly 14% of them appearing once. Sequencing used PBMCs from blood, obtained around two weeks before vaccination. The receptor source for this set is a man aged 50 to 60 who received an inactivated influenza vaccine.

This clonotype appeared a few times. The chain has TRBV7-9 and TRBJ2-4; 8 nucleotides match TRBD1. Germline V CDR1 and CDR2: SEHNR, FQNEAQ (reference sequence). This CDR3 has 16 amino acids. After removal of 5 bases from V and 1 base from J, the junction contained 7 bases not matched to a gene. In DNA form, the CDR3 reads TGTGCCAGCAGCCCCTGGACAGGGTTGGCCAAAAACATTCAGTACTTC. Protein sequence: CASSPWTGLAKNIQYF.

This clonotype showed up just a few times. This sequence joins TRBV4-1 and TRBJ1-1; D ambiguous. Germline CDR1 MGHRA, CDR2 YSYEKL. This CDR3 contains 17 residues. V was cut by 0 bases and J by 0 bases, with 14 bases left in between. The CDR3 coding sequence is TGCGCCAGCAGCCAAGAGCCTATCAGCCAAATGAACACTGAAGCTTTCTTT. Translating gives CASSQEPISQMNTEAFF.

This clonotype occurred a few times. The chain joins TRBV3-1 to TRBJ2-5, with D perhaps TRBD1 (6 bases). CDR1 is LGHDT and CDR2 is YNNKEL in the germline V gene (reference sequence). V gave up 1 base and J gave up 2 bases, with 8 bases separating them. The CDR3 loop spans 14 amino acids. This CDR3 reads CASSQVDSQETQYF. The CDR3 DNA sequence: TGTGCCAGCAGCCAAGTGGACAGTCAAGAGACCCAGTACTTC.

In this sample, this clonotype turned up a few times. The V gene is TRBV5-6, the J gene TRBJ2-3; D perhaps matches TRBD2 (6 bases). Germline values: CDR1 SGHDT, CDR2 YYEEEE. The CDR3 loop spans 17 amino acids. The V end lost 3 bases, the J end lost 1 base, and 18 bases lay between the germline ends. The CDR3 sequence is CASSYHVGGKGTDTQYF. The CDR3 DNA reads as TGTGCCAGCAGCTACCATGTCGGGGGAAAGGGCACAGATACGCAGTATTTT.

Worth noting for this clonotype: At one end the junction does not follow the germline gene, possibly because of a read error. CDR3 bases: TGCGCCAGCAGCTGGAGGGGGGGCATCGCAGATACGCAGTTTTTT. Encoded protein: CASSWRGGIADTQFF. V is TRBV5-1 and J is TRBJ2-3, with TRBD2 as a possible D gene (7 bases). The CDR3 is 15 amino acids. Germline V CDR1 and CDR2: SGHRS, YFSETQ.

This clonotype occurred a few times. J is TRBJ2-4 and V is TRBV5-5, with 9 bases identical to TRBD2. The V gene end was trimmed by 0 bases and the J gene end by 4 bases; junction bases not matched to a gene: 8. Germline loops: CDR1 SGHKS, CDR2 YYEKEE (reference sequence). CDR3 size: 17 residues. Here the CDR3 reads CASSLVESGGSKNIQYF. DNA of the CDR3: TGTGCCAGCAGCTTGGTGGAGAGCGGGGGGTCAAAAAACATTCAGTACTTC.

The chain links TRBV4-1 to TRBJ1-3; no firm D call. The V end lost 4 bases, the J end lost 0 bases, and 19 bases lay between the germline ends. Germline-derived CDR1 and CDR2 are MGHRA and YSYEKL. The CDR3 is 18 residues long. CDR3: CASSPSHLLRLSGNTIYF. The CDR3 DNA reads TGCGCCAGCAGCCCCTCCCACCTTCTTCGGCTCTCTGGAAACACCATATATTTT.

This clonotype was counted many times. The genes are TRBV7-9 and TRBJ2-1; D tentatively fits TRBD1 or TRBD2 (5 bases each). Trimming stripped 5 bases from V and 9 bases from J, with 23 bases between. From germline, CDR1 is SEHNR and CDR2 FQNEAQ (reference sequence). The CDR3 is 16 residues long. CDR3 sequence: CASSNRNQGEVVEQFF. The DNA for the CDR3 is TGTGCCAGCAGCAACAGAAACCAGGGAGAGGTGGTTGAGCAGTTCTTC.

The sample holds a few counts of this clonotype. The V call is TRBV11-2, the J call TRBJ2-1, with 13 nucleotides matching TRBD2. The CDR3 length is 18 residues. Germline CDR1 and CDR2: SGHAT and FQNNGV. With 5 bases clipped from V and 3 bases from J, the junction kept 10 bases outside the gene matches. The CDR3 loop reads CASSAGLAGSGIYNEQFF. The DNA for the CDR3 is TGTGCCAGCAGCGCGGGACTAGCGGGATCAGGAATCTACAATGAGCAGTTCTTC.

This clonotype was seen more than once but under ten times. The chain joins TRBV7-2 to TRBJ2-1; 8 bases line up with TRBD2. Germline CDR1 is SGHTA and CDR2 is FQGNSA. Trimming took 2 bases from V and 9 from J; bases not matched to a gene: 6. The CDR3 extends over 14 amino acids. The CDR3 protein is CASSLYGGASEQFF. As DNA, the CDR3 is TGTGCCAGCAGCTTATACGGGGGGGCGAGTGAGCAGTTCTTC.

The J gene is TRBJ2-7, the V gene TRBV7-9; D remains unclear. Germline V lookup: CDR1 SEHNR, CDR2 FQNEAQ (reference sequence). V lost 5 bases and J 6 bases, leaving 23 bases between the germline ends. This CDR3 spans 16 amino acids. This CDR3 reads CASSARGRTSMGEQYF. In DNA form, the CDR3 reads TGTGCCAGCAGCGCGCGAGGACGGACCAGCATGGGCGAGCAGTACTTC.

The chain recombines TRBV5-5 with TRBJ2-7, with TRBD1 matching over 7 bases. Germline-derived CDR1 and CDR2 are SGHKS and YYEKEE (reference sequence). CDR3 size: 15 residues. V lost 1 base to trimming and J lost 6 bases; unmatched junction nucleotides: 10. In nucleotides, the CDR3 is TGTGCCAGCAGCTTGTTGGGACAGCCTCGAGTCGAGCAGTACTTC. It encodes CASSLLGQPRVEQYF.

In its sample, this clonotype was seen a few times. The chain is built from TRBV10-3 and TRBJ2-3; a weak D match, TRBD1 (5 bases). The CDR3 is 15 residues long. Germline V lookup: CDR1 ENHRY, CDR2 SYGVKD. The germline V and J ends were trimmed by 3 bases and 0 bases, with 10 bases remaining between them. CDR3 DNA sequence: TGTGCCATCAGTGATTCTGGGGCTAGCACAGATACGCAGTATTTT. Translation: CAISDSGASTDTQYF.

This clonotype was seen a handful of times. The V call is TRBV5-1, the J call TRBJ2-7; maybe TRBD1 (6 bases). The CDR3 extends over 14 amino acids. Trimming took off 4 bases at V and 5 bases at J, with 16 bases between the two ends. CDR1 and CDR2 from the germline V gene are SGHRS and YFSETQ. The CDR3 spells CASSPGTNSNEQYF. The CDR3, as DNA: TGCGCCAGCAGCCCAGGGACAAACTCTAACGAGCAGTACTTC.

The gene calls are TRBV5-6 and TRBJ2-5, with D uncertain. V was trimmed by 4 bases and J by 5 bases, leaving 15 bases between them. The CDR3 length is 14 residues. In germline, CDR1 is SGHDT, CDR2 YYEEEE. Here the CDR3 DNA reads TGTGCCAGCAGCCAGTTTAGTCCTGGGGAGACCCAGTACTTC. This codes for CASSQFSPGETQYF.

The DNA for the CDR3 is TGTGCCAGCACCTCTACAGGGGCGGCCACTGAAGCTTTCTTT. Its protein product is CASTSTGAATEAFF. This sequence joins TRBV6-2 or TRBV6-3 and TRBJ1-1, with TRBD1 identical over 7 bases. With 7 bases clipped from V and 4 bases from J, the junction kept 9 bases outside the gene matches. Germline V gives CDR1 MNHEY, CDR2 SVGEGT. The CDR3 has 14 amino acids.

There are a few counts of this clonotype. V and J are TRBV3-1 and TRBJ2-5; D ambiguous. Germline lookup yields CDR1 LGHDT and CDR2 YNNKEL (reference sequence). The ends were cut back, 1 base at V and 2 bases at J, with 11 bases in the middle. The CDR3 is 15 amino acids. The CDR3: CASSQVTSAQETQYF. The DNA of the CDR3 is TGTGCCAGCAGCCAAGTCACGTCAGCACAAGAGACCCAGTACTTC.

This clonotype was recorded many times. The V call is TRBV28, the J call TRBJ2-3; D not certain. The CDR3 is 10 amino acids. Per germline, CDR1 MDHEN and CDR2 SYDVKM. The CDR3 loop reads CAKCTDTQYF. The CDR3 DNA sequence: TGTGCAAAATGCACAGATACGCAGTATTTT.

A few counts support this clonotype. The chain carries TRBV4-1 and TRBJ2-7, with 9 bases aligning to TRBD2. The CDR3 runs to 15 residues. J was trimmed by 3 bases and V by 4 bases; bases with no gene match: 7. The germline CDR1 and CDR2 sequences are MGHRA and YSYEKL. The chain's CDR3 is CASSRRTSEYYEQYF. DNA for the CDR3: TGCGCCAGCAGCCGAAGGACTAGCGAGTACTACGAGCAGTACTTC.

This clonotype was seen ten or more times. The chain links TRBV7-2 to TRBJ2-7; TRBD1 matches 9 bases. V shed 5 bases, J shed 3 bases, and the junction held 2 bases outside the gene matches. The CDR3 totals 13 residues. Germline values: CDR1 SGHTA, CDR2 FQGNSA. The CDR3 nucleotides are TGTGCCAGCAGCCGGACAGGGGACTACGAGCAGTACTTC. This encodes CASSRTGDYEQYF.

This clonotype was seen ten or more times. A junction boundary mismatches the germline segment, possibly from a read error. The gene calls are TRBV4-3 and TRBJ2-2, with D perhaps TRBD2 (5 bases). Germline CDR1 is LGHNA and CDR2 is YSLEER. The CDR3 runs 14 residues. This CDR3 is CASSQGSGTGELFF. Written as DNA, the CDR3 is TGTGCCAGCAGCCAAGGTTCGGGGACCGGGGAGCTGTTTTTT.

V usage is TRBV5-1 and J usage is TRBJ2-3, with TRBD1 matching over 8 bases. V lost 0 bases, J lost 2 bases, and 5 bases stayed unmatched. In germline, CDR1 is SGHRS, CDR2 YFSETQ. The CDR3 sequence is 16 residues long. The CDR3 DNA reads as TGCGCCAGCAGCTTGGGGACAGGGTCCGACACAGATACGCAGTATTTT. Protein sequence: CASSLGTGSDTDTQYF.

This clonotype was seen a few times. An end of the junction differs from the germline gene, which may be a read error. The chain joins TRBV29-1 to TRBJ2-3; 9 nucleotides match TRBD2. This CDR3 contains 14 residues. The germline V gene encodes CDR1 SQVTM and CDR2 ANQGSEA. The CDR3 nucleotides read TGCAGCGTTCAAGATACTAGCGGGACAGATACGCAGTATTTT. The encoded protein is CSVQDTSGTDTQYF.

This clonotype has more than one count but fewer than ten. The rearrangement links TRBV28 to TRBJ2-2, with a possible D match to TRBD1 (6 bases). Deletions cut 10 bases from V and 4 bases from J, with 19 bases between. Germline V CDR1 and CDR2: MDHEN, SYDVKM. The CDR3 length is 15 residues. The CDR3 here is CATRRLTGSTGELFF. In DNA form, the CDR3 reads TGTGCCACCAGACGTCTCACAGGGTCCACCGGGGAGCTGTTTTTT.

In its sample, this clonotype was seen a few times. CDR3 DNA sequence: TGCAGTGCTAGAGATCAAGCGAACACTGAAGCTTTCTTT. This translates into CSARDQANTEAFF. The chain is built from TRBV20-1 and TRBJ1-1; no clear D gene. Between the trimmed V and J ends, which lost 0 bases and 1 base, there was a span of 6 bases. The V gene's germline CDR1 is DFQATT and CDR2 SNEGSKA (reference sequence). The CDR3 sequence is 13 residues long.